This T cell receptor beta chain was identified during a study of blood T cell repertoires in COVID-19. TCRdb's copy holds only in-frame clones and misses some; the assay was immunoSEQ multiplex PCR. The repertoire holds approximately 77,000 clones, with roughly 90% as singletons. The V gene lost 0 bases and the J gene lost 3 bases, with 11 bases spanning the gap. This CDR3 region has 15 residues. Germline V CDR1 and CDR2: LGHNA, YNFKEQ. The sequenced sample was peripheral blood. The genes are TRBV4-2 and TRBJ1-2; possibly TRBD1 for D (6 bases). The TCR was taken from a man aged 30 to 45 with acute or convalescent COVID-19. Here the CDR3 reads CASSQEKTGYYGYTF. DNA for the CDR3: TGTGCCAGCAGCCAAGAAAAGACAGGCTACTATGGCTACACCTTC.